The 32 T cell receptor beta chains reported below all come from one sample, sequenced in a study of cytomegalovirus exposure and HLA in healthy donors (dated by TCRdb to the late 2010s). The library was obtained by the immunoSEQ multiplex PCR assay. The multiplex PCR relied on a mix of 60 forward primers for TCR Vbeta segments and 13 reverse primers for TCR Jbeta segments. Not all clones reach the TCRdb copy of this immuneACCESS table, which keeps in-frame sequences only. Checked studies attribute under half of the gap to unresolved V genes and leave the rest unexplained. The sample contains about 180,000 clones, roughly 77% of them found a single time. The top ten hold around 2.3% of the sample. What was sequenced was PBMCs. The receptors shown here come from a woman in her twenties or thirties in good health and CMV-seropositive.

The rearrangement links TRBV28 to TRBJ2-7; 12 bases line up with TRBD2. Losses at the gene ends were 3 bases for V and 5 bases for J; bases not matched to a gene: 8. The germline gives CDR1 MDHEN, CDR2 SYDVKM. The CDR3 is made up of 16 amino acids. The DNA for the CDR3 is TGTGCCAGCAGTTTGCACCTAGCGGGGGGGCGGGACGAGCAGTACTTC. It translates to CASSLHLAGGRDEQYF.

This chain connects TRBV5-1 to TRBJ2-5, with 7 bases identical to TRBD2. Germline CDR1 reads SGHRS; CDR2 reads YFSETQ. The V gene end was trimmed by 2 bases and the J gene end by 1 base; junction bases not matched to a gene: 11. This CDR3 spans 17 amino acids. The CDR3: CASSLSLPPGGQETQYF. CDR3 coding DNA: TGCGCCAGCAGCTTATCTCTCCCCCCGGGGGGCCAAGAGACCCAGTACTTC.

The CDR3 nucleotides read TGTGCCAGCAGCTTAGGGGGACACCCCCAAGAGACCCAGTACTTC. This encodes CASSLGGHPQETQYF. V and J are TRBV5-4 and TRBJ2-5; a weak D match, TRBD1 (6 bases). Between the trimmed V and J ends, which lost 2 bases and 1 base, there was a span of 12 bases. The CDR3 sequence is 15 residues long. Germline V lookup: CDR1 SGHNT, CDR2 YYREEE (reference sequence).

The J gene is TRBJ2-2, the V gene TRBV4-1; 7 nucleotides agree with TRBD2. V was clipped by 4 bases and J by 2 bases; unmatched bases: 4. CDR3 length equals 15 residues. Germline CDR1 is MGHRA and CDR2 is YSYEKL. CDR3 sequence (DNA): TGCGCCAGCAGCCGGGGGGGGTCAAACACCGGGGAGCTGTTTTTT. Its protein is CASSRGGSNTGELFF.

The V and J genes are TRBV7-9 and TRBJ2-6; D possibly corresponds to TRBD2 (5 bases). With 7 bases removed from V and 0 bases from J, the gap between germline ends came to 16 bases. The CDR3 is 17 residues long. Germline values: CDR1 SEHNR, CDR2 FQNEAQ (reference sequence). The CDR3 region is CASIVRGIGSGANVLTF. CDR3 sequence (DNA): TGTGCCAGCATCGTACGGGGAATCGGCTCTGGGGCCAACGTCCTGACTTTC.

As concerns this clone: Other DNA sequences of this sample code for an identical CDR3. The chain carries TRBV29-1 and TRBJ2-7; D is ambiguous. The CDR3 spans 12 residues. Germline lookup yields CDR1 SQVTM and CDR2 ANQGSEA. Trimming shortened V by 1 base and J by 3 bases, and 7 bases separated the two germline ends. This chain's CDR3 is CSVEGESYEQYF. CDR3 nucleotides: TGCAGCGTTGAAGGAGAGAGCTACGAGCAGTACTTC.

In its sample, this clone was seen a few times. This sequence joins TRBV28 and TRBJ2-4; D not resolved. Trimming cost V 3 bases and J 1 base, with 4 bases left between them. The CDR3 extends over 13 amino acids. Germline CDR1 reads MDHEN; CDR2 reads SYDVKM. Here the CDR3 DNA reads TGTGCCAGCAGTTTTCTGGCCAAAAACATTCAGTACTTC. Translation gives CASSFLAKNIQYF.

V gene TRBV4-2 combines with J gene TRBJ1-5; a possible D gene is TRBD1 (6 bases). This CDR3 contains 15 residues. The ends were cut back, 0 bases at V and 6 bases at J, with 12 bases in the middle. CDR1 LGHNA and CDR2 YNFKEQ come from the germline V gene. CDR3 region: CASSQDTQGTQPQHF. The CDR3, as DNA: TGTGCCAGCAGCCAAGATACCCAGGGGACTCAGCCCCAGCATTTT.

CDR3 coding DNA: TGTGCCAGCAATCGGGCCCGGAGGGCTGAAGCTTTCTTT. Its protein product is CASNRARRAEAFF. The rearrangement uses TRBV2 and TRBJ1-1; D gene ambiguous. This CDR3 spans 13 amino acids. The V gene lost 7 bases and the J gene lost 6 bases, with 15 bases spanning the gap. Germline V gene sequence: CDR1 SNHLY, CDR2 FYNNEI.

The rearrangement uses TRBV6-1 and TRBJ1-6; 8 nucleotides line up with TRBD1. Trimming removed 3 bases from V and 7 bases from J; junction bases left unmatched: 5. Germline V gives CDR1 MNHNS, CDR2 SASEGT. CDR3 size: 15 residues. DNA for the CDR3: TGTGCCAGCAGTGACCTGGGACAGGAAAATTCACCCCTCCACTTT. Its translation: CASSDLGQENSPLHF.

The rearrangement links TRBV7-3 to TRBJ2-3, with 9 bases that match TRBD2. CDR1 is SGHTA, CDR2 FQGTGA, per germline. V trimming: 4 bases; J trimming: 4 bases; junction bases outside the gene matches: 15. This CDR3 has 18 amino acids. CDR3 residues: CASSSAGRGGLSPDTQYF. CDR3 bases: TGTGCCAGCAGCTCTGCCGGGCGGGGGGGCTTGAGCCCAGATACGCAGTATTTT.

The V and J genes are TRBV5-5 and TRBJ1-5; D unclear. Germline CDR1 and CDR2: SGHKS and YYEKEE (reference sequence). The CDR3 contains 13 residues. With 3 bases removed from V and 0 bases from J, the gap between germline ends came to 4 bases. DNA of the CDR3: TGTGCCAGCAGCTCAGATAGCAATCAGCCCCAGCATTTT. Translating gives CASSSDSNQPQHF. The full variable domain, in which reference TRBV5-5 and TRBJ1-5 provide the parts outside the CDR3, is DAGVTQSPTHLIKTRGQQVTLRCSPISGHKSVSWYQQVLGQGPQFIFQYYEKEERGRGNFPDRFSARQFPNYSSELNVNALLLGDSALYLCASSSDSNQPQHFGDGTRLSIL.

In its sample, this clone was seen once. The CDR3 spells CASSQDWRGENIQYF. CDR3 sequence (DNA): TGCGCCAGCAGCCAAGATTGGCGGGGGGAAAACATTCAGTACTTC. The chain has TRBV4-3 and TRBJ2-4; 8 nucleotides agree with TRBD2. The CDR3 totals 15 residues. V dropped 0 bases and J dropped 5; count of bases not matched to a gene: 3. Germline loops: CDR1 LGHNA, CDR2 YSLEER.

This clone was counted a single time. The V call is TRBV7-2, the J call TRBJ2-7, with D possibly matching TRBD1 (5 bases). Between the trimmed V and J ends, which lost 1 base and 2 bases, there was a span of 12 bases. Germline V lookup: CDR1 SGHTA, CDR2 FQGNSA. CDR3 size: 15 residues. Here the CDR3 DNA reads TGTGCCAGCAGCTTAGGCAGGACACTAACCTACGAGCAGTACTTC. Its protein is CASSLGRTLTYEQYF.

CDR3 nucleotide sequence: TGTGCCAGCGTCGGGACAGTACCGTTACTGAACACTGAAGCTTTCTTT. It yields the protein CASVGTVPLLNTEAFF. The gene calls are TRBV28 and TRBJ1-1; 7 bases are a match to TRBD1. The V gene's germline CDR1 is MDHEN and CDR2 SYDVKM. The CDR3 runs 16 residues. J lost 0 bases, V lost 8 bases, and 12 bases had no gene match.

The table lists this clone with a few counts. J is TRBJ2-2 and V is TRBV7-9; D might be TRBD2 (5 bases). Trimming took 4 bases from V and 11 from J, leaving 11 bases between them. Germline CDR1 and CDR2: SEHNR and FQNEAQ (reference sequence). This CDR3 spans 12 amino acids. CDR3 protein: CASSSFSVELFF. The CDR3 bases are TGTGCCAGCAGCTCATTTAGCGTCGAGCTGTTTTTT. Full variable domain (missing parts from reference TRBV7-9 and TRBJ2-2): DTGVSQNPRHKITKRGQNVTFRCDPISEHNRLYWYRQTLGQGPEFLTYFQNEAQLEKSRLLSDRFSAERPKGSFSTLEIQRTEQGDSAMYLCASSSFSVELFFGEGSRLTVL.

The V gene is TRBV19, the J gene TRBJ1-3; no clear D. This CDR3 region has 14 residues. Germline V gene sequence: CDR1 LNHDA, CDR2 SQIVND (reference sequence). Trimming pared 3 bases from V and 2 bases from J, leaving 8 bases between. CDR3 region: CASSIQYTGNTIYF. The CDR3 DNA follows: TGTGCCAGTAGTATTCAGTATACTGGAAACACCATATATTTT.

The V and J genes are TRBV10-3 and TRBJ1-2; 8 bases are a match to TRBD1. The germline V gene encodes CDR1 ENHRY and CDR2 SYGVKD. V shed 4 bases and J 0 bases; nucleotides not matched to a gene: 19. The CDR3 is made up of 20 amino acids. This chain's CDR3 is CAISVRGDRSGFYPNYGYTF. The CDR3 nucleotides are TGTGCCATCAGTGTCAGAGGGGACAGGTCTGGGTTTTACCCTAACTATGGCTACACCTTC.

The J gene is TRBJ2-1, the V gene TRBV19; 9 bases are shared with TRBD1. The CDR3 totals 15 residues. J was trimmed by 7 bases and V by 6 bases; bases with no gene match: 10. Germline CDR1 reads LNHDA; CDR2 reads SQIVND (reference sequence). The CDR3, as DNA: TGTGCCAGTAGCGTGGACAGGGGAAATGCGAATGAGCAGTTCTTC. Its translation: CASSVDRGNANEQFF.

This chain joins TRBV11-3 and TRBJ2-1, with D tentatively TRBD2 (6 bases). Germline V CDR1 and CDR2: SGHNT, YENEEA. The V gene lost 3 bases and the J gene lost 1 base, with 10 bases spanning the gap. The CDR3 contains 15 residues. In DNA form, the CDR3 reads TGTGCCAGCAGCTTCGGCGGGGCGTCCTACAATGAGCAGTTCTTC. Amino acids: CASSFGGASYNEQFF.

V is TRBV4-1 and J is TRBJ1-5, with D unresolved. Germline CDR1 and CDR2: MGHRA and YSYEKL. V was cut by 4 bases and J by 9 bases, with 16 bases left in between. This CDR3 has 14 residues. The CDR3 nucleotides read TGCGCCAGCAGCCTCGGAGGGCAGTCGGGGCCCCAGCATTTT. Translated, it gives CASSLGGQSGPQHF.

This clone turned up a few times. The chain links TRBV27 to TRBJ2-1; D is unresolved. The CDR3 spans 13 residues. Germline-derived CDR1 and CDR2 are MNHEY and SMNVEV (reference sequence). Trimming removed 5 bases from V and 4 bases from J, with 9 bases in between. The CDR3 loop reads CASSPRPYNEQFF. The DNA of the CDR3 is TGTGCCAGCAGTCCCAGGCCTTACAATGAGCAGTTCTTC.

The genes are TRBV28 and TRBJ2-6; TRBD1 matches at 9 bases. From germline, CDR1 is MDHEN and CDR2 SYDVKM. The CDR3 extends over 16 amino acids. The V gene end was trimmed by 6 bases and the J gene end by 0 bases; junction bases not matched to a gene: 3. CDR3 DNA: TGTGCCAGCAGACGACAGGGGGACTCTGGGGCCAACGTCCTGACTTTC. This sequence encodes CASRRQGDSGANVLTF.

This clone was seen a handful of times. The chain recombines TRBV14 with TRBJ2-1; D uncertain. The germline gives CDR1 SGHDN, CDR2 FVKESK. The CDR3 is 12 amino acids. V was cut by 3 bases and J by 10 bases, with 10 bases left in between. Here the CDR3 reads CASSHSAVEQFF. The DNA of the CDR3 is TGTGCCAGCAGCCATTCCGCAGTCGAGCAGTTCTTC.

This chain uses TRBV5-1 with TRBJ2-7; TRBD1 aligns across 9 bases. The CDR3 length is 14 residues. The trim removed 2 bases at V and 2 bases at J, leaving 2 bases unmatched. From germline, CDR1 is SGHRS and CDR2 YFSETQ. CDR3 protein: CASSFRDRAYEQYF. The CDR3 coding sequence is TGCGCCAGCAGCTTCCGGGACAGGGCCTACGAGCAGTACTTC.

The chain employs TRBV21-1 and TRBJ2-7; TRBD1, the table's D call, was not compared with the DNA. TRBV21-1 is described as a pseudogene. The CDR3 runs 16 residues. In DNA form, the CDR3 reads TGTGCCAGCAGCTGGGGCCTTAAAAGGGGGACCTACGAGCAGTACTTC. The encoded protein is CASSWGLKRGTYEQYF.

The V gene is TRBV27, the J gene TRBJ2-3; a weak D match, TRBD2 (5 bases). Germline V gene data show CDR1 as MNHEY and CDR2 as SMNVEV (reference sequence). Trimming stripped 4 bases from V and 5 bases from J, with 10 bases between. This CDR3 has 13 residues. CDR3 nucleotide sequence: TGTGCCAGCAGTTGGACTGGCGGAGATACGCAGTATTTT. Encoded protein: CASSWTGGDTQYF.

This chain joins TRBV7-8 and TRBJ2-6; 7 bases agree with TRBD2. Germline lookup yields CDR1 SGHVS and CDR2 FQNEAQ. Losses at the gene ends were 4 bases for V and 1 base for J; bases not matched to a gene: 13. The CDR3 contains 19 residues. The CDR3 sequence: CASSSRGGAFDSGANVLTF. The CDR3, as DNA: TGTGCCAGCAGCTCCCGGGGAGGGGCTTTCGATTCTGGGGCCAACGTCCTGACTTTC. The full variable domain, its missing parts supplied by reference TRBV7-8 and TRBJ2-6, is GAGVSQSPRYKVAKRGQDVALRCDPISGHVSLFWYQQALGQGPEFLTYFQNEAQLDKSGLPSDRFFAERPEGSVSTLKIQRTQQEDSAVYLCASSSRGGAFDSGANVLTFGAGSRLTVL.

The chain carries TRBV28 and TRBJ2-1, with 10 bases matching TRBD2. Per the germline V gene, CDR1 is MDHEN and CDR2 is SYDVKM. This CDR3 is 13 amino acids long. The trim removed 6 bases at V and 7 bases at J, leaving 3 bases unmatched. CDR3 in amino acids: CASSSGGGNEQFF. DNA for the CDR3: TGTGCCAGCAGCAGCGGGGGGGGGAATGAGCAGTTCTTC.

This chain uses TRBV7-3 with TRBJ2-3, with 8 bases fitting TRBD1. This CDR3 has 14 residues. Germline V CDR1 and CDR2: SGHTA, FQGTGA. J lost 4 bases, V lost 1 base, and 1 base had no gene match. CDR3 DNA sequence: TGTGCCAGCAGCTTAATACAGGGGGCAGATACGCAGTATTTT. Translation: CASSLIQGADTQYF. Supplemented by reference TRBV7-3 and TRBJ2-3, the full variable domain reads GAGVSQTPSNKVTEKGKYVELRCDPISGHTALYWYRQSLGQGPEFLIYFQGTGAADDSGLPNDRFFAVRPEGSVSTLKIQRTERGDSAVYLCASSLIQGADTQYFGPGTRLTVL.

This clone was picked up a small number of times. The chain recombines TRBV5-1 with TRBJ2-5; 11 positions match TRBD1. The length of the CDR3 is 20 residues. Per the germline V gene, CDR1 is SGHRS and CDR2 is YFSETQ. V shed 3 bases, J shed 4 bases, and the junction held 20 bases outside the gene matches. Here the CDR3 reads CASSWRTGGGRGGAGETQYF. DNA for the CDR3: TGCGCCAGCAGCTGGCGGACAGGGGGCGGCCGAGGAGGTGCGGGAGAGACCCAGTACTTC.

J is TRBJ1-6 and V is TRBV7-2; D gene ambiguous. V was pared by 5 bases and J by 0 bases, with 14 bases between. This CDR3 is built from 17 residues. Germline lookup yields CDR1 SGHTA and CDR2 FQGNSA. CDR3 in amino acids: CASSRWGGSSYNSPLHF. CDR3 DNA sequence: TGTGCCAGCAGCCGTTGGGGAGGGAGCTCCTATAATTCACCCCTCCACTTT.